This TCR beta chain was sequenced in a study of T-cell reconstitution after alpha-beta-depleted transplantation in children. The study, taken as a whole, reports: Expanded graft clones, several hundred of them, were reportedly the source of alpha-beta T cells about two months after transplant. TCRbeta diversity was high at day 60 in some patients (a result of surviving recipient T cells and thymic progenitors). Newly produced T cells mostly accounted for T-cell counts and diversity one year post-transplant.

With regard to this clonotype: Its antigen is not identified.

This CDR3 has 13 amino acids. Between the trimmed V and J ends, which lost 8 bases and 3 bases, there was a span of 13 bases. The V gene's germline CDR1 is SNHLY and CDR2 FYNNEI. Unique molecular identifiers were used to barcode this TCRbeta library. MiXCR was run by TCRdb on the PCR reads, yielding one entry per CDR3 protein. The table has fewer than 750,000 distinct CDR3 sequences, over 20% seen once. The receptor comes from a boy younger than two with Wiskott-Aldrich syndrome, due to receive a stem cell transplant. The chain links TRBV2 to TRBJ2-5, with D possibly being TRBD1 or TRBD2 (5 bases each). Here the sequenced sample was PBMCs, taken before TCRalphabeta/CD19-depleted stem cell transplant. As DNA, the CDR3 is TGTGCCAGCCGGGTTGGGGGTAAAGAGACCCAGTACTTC. It is translated as CASRVGGKETQYF.